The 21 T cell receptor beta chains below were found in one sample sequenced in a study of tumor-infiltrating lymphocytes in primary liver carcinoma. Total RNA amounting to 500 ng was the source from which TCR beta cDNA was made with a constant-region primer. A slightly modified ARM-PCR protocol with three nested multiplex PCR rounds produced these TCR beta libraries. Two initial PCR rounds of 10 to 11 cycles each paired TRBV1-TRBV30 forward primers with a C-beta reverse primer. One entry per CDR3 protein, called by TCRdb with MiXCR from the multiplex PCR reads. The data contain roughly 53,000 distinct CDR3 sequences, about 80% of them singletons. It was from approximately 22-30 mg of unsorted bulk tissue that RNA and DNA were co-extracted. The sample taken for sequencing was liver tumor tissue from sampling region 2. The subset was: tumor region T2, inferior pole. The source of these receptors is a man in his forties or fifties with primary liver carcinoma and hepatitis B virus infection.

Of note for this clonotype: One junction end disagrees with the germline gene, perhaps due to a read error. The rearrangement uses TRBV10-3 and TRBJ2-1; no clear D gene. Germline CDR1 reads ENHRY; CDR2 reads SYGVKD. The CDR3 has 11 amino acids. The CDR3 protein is CATSEGSRQLF. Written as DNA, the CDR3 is TGTGCCACCAGTGAAGGGTCTCGGCAGCTCTTC.

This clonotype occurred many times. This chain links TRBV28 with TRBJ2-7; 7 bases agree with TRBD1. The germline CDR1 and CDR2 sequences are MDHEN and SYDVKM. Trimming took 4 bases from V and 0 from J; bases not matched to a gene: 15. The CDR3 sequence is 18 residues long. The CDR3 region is CASSSRDSKDWSSYEQYF. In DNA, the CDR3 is TGTGCCAGCAGTTCCCGGGACAGTAAAGACTGGAGCTCCTACGAGCAGTACTTC.

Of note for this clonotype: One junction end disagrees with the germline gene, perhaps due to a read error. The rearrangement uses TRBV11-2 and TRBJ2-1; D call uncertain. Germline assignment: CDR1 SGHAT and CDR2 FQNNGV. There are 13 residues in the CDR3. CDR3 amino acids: CASSIRSFNELSF. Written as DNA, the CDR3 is TGTGCCAGCAGCATCCGGAGTTTCAATGAGCTGTCCTTC. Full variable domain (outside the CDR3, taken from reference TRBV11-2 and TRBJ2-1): EAGVAQSPRYKIIEKRQSVAFWCNPISGHATLYWYQQILGQGPKLLIQFQNNGVVDDSQLPKDRFSAERLKGVDSTLKIQPAKLEDSAVYLCASSIRSFNELSFGPGTRLTVL.

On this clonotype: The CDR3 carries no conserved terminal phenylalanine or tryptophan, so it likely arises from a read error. CDR3 protein: CTSSFGSGHPYLSYNEQFS. In DNA, the CDR3 is TGCACCAGCAGCTTTGGTAGCGGCCACCCATACTTATCCTACAATGAGCAGTTCTCC. The chain has TRBV4-1 and TRBJ2-1, with D maybe TRBD2 (6 bases). This CDR3 has 19 residues. CDR1 and CDR2 (germline): MGHRA, YSYEKL.

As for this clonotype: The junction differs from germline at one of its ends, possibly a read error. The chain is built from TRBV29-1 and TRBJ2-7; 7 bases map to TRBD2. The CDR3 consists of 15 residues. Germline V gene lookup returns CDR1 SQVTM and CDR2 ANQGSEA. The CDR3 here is CSVRLAGGYRYDQYF. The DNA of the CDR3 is TGCAGCGTTCGACTAGCTGGAGGTTATCGCTACGATCAGTACTTC.

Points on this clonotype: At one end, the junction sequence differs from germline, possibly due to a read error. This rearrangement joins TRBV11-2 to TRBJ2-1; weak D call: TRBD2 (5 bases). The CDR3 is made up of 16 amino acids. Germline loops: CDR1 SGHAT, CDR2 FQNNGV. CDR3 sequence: CANSSRPSGRIYEQFF. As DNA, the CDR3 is TGTGCCAACAGCTCGCGCCCCAGCGGTAGGATCTACGAGCAGTTCTTC.

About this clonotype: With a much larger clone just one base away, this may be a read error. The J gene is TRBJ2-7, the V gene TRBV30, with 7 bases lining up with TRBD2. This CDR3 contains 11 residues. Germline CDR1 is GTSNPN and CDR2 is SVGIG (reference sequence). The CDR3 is CAWTQGGEQCF. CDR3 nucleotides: TGTGCCTGGACCCAGGGAGGGGAGCAGTGCTTC.

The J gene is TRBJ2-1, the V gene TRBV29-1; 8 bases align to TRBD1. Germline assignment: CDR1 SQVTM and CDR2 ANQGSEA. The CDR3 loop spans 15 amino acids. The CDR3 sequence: CSADRGIELNNEQFF. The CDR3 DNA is TGCAGTGCCGACAGGGGTATAGAGTTGAACAATGAGCAGTTCTTC.

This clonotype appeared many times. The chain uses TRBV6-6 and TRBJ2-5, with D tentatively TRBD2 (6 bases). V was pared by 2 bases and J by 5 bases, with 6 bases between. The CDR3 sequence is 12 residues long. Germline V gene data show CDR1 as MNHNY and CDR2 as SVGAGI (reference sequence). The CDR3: CASSYGRETQYF. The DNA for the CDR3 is TGTGCCAGCAGTTACGGGAGGGAGACCCAGTACTTC.

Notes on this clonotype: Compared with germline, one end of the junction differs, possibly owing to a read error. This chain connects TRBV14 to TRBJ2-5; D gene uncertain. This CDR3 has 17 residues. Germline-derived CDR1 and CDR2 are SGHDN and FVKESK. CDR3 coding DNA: TGTACCAGCAGCCAAGACCACGTCCCGGAGTTCCTAGAGACCCAGTACTTC. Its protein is CTSSQDHVPEFLETQYF.

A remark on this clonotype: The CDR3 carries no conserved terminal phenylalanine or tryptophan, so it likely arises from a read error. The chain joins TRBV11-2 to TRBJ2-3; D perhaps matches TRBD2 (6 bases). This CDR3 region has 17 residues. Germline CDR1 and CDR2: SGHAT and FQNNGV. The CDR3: CASSLVGAGSCEDTQYY. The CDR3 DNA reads TGCGCCAGCAGCTTAGTCGGCGCGGGGTCGTGTGAAGATACGCAGTATTAT.

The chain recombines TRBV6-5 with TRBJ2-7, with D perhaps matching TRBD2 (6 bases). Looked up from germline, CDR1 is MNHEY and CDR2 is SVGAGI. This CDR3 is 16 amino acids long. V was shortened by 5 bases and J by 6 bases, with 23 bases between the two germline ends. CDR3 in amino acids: CASSIIRDFGFSEQYF. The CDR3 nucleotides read TGTGCCAGCAGTATCATCCGGGACTTTGGTTTCTCCGAGCAGTACTTC.

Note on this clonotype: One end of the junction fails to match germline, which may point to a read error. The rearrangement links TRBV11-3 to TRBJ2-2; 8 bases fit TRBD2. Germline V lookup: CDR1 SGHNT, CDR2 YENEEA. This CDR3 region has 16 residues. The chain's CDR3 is CARSLQAGAGAGEPFF. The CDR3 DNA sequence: TGTGCCAGAAGCTTACAAGCGGGAGCGGGAGCCGGGGAGCCGTTTTTT.

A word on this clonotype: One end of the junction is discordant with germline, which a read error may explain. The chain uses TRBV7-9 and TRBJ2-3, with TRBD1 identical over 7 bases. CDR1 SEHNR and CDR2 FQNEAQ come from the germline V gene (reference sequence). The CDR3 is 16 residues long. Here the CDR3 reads CASSTSWDRDTDMQYF. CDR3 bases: TGTGCCAGCAGCACGTCCTGGGACAGAGACACAGATATGCAGTATTTT.

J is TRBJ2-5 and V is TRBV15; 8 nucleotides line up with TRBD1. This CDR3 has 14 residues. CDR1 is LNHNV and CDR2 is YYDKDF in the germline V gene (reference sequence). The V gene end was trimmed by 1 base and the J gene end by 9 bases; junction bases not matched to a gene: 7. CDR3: CATSRGQGTGAQYF. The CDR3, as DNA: TGTGCCACCAGCAGAGGACAGGGGACGGGGGCCCAGTACTTC.

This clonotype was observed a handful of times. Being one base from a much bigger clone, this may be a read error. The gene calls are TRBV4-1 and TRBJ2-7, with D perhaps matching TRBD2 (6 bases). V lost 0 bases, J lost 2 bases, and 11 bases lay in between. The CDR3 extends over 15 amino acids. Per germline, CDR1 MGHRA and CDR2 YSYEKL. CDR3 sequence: CASSQETGDPYEQYF. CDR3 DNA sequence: TGCGCCAGCAGCCAAGAAACGGGGGACCCCTACGAGCAGTACTTC.

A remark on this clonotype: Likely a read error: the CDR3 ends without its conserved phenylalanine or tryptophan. The CDR3 is CANSFNDAYEQFL. CDR3 DNA: TGTGCCAACAGCTTTAATGATGCCTATGAGCAGTTCCTC. The rearrangement links TRBV11-2 to TRBJ2-1; D is undetermined. CDR3 length equals 13 residues. Germline lookup yields CDR1 SGHAT and CDR2 FQNNGV.

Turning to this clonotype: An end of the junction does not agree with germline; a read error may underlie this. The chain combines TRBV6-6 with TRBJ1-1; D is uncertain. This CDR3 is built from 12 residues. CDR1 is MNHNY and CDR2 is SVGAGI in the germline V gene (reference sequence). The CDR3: CASSSWNTEDFF. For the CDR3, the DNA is TGTGCCAGCAGCTCATGGAACACTGAAGATTTCTTT.

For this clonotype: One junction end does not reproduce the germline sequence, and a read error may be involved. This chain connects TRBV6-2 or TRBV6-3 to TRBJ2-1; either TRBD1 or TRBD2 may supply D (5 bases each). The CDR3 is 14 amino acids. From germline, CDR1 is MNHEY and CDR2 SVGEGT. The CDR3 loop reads CASSTGTSFNEQSF. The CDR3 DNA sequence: TGTGCCAGCAGTACCGGGACCTCCTTCAATGAGCAGTCCTTC.

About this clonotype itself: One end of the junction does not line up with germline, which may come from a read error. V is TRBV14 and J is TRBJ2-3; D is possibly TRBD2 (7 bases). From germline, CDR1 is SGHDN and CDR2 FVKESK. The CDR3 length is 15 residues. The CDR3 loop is CASSQGTRGIDTQYF. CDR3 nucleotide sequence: TGTGCCAGCAGCCAAGGGACTAGGGGGATAGATACACAGTATTTT.

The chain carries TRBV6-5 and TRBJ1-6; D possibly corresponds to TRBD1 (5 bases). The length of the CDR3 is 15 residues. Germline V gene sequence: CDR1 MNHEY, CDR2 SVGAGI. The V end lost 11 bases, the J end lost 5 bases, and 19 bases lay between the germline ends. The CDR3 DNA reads TGTGCCGGCCAGGGTTGGGTAATAGATAATTCACCCCTCCACTTT. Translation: CAGQGWVIDNSPLHF.